A selection of T cell receptor beta chains follows, all from one sample in a study of cytomegalovirus exposure and HLA in healthy donors. TCRdb keeps only in-frame clones here, not all; method: immunoSEQ multiplex PCR. Of about 240,000 clones in the sample, 85% were seen once. Specimen: PBMCs. The origin of the receptors is a girl aged 2-9 years in good health and CMV-seronegative. Each CDR3 is given without its conserved first and last residue. Fields, in order: CDR3 length, V gene, clone size, J gene, CDR3 protein. Rows give clone size only sometimes, using once, few, many, or a class for an expanded clone.

14	TRBV5-8	.	TRBJ2-3	ASSLGRGATGDTQY
12	TRBV30	.	TRBJ1-5	AWSVKGEGQPQH
14	TRBV7-9	.	TRBJ1-3	ASSLEDRDRGNTIY
13	TRBV10-3	.	TRBJ1-5	AISESAGEFQPQH
10	TRBV6-1	.	TRBJ2-7	ASSSQLYEQY
12	TRBV9	few	TRBJ2-3	ASSSGGAGDTQY
14	TRBV7-2	.	.	ASSPLVGGGAYEQY
11	TRBV7-9	.	TRBJ2-2	ASSSGGTGELF
12	TRBV5-4	few	TRBJ1-2	ASTGTALNYGYT
15	TRBV19	.	TRBJ1-3	ASSSIETVISGNTIY
14	TRBV4-1	.	TRBJ2-7	ASSQSERGLPDEQY
12	TRBV5-6	.	TRBJ1-5	ASSLNPKGKPQH
10	TRBV7-9	few	TRBJ2-1	ASSQLASEQF
13	TRBV27	.	TRBJ1-1	ASNPGQGGFTEAF
13	TRBV9	once	TRBJ2-3	ASSSRTREPDTQY
15	TRBV7-9	.	TRBJ2-2	ASSLDTRNANTGELF
11	TRBV5-1	.	TRBJ2-2	ASSSLGVGELF
12	TRBV5-1	.	TRBJ2-7	ASSLDGGTYEQY
14	TRBV5-8	.	TRBJ1-1	ASSSGQGLMNTEAF
16	TRBV4-1	.	TRBJ2-1	ASSQENPGQGYHNEQF
13	TRBV13	.	TRBJ1-1	ASSSSTGMNTEAF
17	TRBV4-2	.	TRBJ2-3	ASSQGGVVGGPGTDTQY
14	TRBV5-1	.	TRBJ2-1	ASSLRTSGRGNEQF
12	TRBV19	.	TRBJ1-3	ASSIVGPGRTIY
11	TRBV5-1	.	TRBJ1-2	ASSYGGAYGYT
11	TRBV1	.	TRBJ1-1	TSMGAGNTEAF
14	TRBV5-4	few	TRBJ2-2	ASSLARGGNTGELF
12	TRBV5-6	.	TRBJ2-2	ASNPTRGTGELF
13	TRBV7-9	.	TRBJ1-2	ASSVAHDRGYGYT
15	TRBV5-1	few	TRBJ1-6	ASSKVETSSYNSPLH
11	TRBV5-5	.	.	ASGALSSYEQY
12	TRBV2	.	TRBJ2-6	ASSPGAGANVLT
9	TRBV10-3	once	TRBJ1-1	AINSGSEAF